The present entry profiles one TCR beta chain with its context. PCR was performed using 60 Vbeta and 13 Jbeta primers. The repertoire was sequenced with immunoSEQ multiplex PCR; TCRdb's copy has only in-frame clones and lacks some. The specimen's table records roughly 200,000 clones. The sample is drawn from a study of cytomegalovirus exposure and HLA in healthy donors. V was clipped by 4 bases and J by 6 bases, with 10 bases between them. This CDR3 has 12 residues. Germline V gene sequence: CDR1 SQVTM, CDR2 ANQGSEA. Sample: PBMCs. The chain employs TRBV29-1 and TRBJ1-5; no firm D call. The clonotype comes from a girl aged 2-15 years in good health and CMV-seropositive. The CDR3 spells CSVGRVGQPQHF. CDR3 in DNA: TGCAGCGTTGGGCGGGTTGGTCAGCCCCAGCATTTT.